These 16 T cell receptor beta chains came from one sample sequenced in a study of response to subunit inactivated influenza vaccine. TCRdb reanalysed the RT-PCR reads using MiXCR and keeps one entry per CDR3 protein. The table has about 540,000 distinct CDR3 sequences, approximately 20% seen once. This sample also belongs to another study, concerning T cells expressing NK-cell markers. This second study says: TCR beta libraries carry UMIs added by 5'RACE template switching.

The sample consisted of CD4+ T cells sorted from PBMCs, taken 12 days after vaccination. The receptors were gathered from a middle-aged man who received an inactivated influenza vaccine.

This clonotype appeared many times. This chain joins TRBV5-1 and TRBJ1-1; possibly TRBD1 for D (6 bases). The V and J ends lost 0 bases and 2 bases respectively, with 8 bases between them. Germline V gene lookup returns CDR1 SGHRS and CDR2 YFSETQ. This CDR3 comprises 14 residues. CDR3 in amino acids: CASSLDGGNTEAFF. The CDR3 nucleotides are TGCGCCAGCAGCTTGGATGGGGGCAACACTGAAGCTTTCTTT.

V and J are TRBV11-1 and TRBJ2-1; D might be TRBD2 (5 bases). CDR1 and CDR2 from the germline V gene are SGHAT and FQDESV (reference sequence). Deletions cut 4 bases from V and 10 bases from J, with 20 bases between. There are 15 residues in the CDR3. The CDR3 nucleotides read TGTGCCAGCAGCTCCCGAGGCAGCGGAGGTCGGGAGCAGTTCTTC. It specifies CASSSRGSGGREQFF.

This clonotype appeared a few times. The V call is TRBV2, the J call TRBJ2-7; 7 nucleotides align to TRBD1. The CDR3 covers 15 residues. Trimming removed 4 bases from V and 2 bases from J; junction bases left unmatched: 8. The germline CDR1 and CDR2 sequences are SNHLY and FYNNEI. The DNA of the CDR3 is TGTGCCAGCAGTGTCGGGGTGGGACAGACCTACGAGCAGTACTTC. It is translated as CASSVGVGQTYEQYF.

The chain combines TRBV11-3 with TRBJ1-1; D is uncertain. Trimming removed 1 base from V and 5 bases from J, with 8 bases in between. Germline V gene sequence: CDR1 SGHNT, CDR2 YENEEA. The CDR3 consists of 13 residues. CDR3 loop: CASSLVSGTEAFF. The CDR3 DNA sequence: TGTGCCAGCAGCTTAGTTTCTGGTACTGAAGCTTTCTTT. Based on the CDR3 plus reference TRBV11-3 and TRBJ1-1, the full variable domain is EAGVVQSPRYKIIEKKQPVAFWCNPISGHNTLYWYLQNLGQGPELLIRYENEEAVDDSQLPKDRFSAERLKGVDSTLKIQPAELGDSAVYLCASSLVSGTEAFFGQGTRLTVV.

Here the CDR3 reads CASSLSLVSGANVLTF. DNA for the CDR3: TGTGCCAGCAGTTTAAGTCTGGTCTCTGGGGCCAACGTCCTGACTTTC. This chain uses TRBV12-3 or TRBV12-4 with TRBJ2-6; D gene unclear. V lost 2 bases and J lost 0, with 8 bases in between. The CDR3 totals 16 residues.

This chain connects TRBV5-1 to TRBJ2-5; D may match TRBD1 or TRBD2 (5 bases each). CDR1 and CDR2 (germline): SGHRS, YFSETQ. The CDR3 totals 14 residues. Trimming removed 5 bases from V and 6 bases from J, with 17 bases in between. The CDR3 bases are TGCGCCAGCAGTTCGGGACCCCCTGGGCAGACCCAGTACTTC. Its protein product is CASSSGPPGQTQYF.

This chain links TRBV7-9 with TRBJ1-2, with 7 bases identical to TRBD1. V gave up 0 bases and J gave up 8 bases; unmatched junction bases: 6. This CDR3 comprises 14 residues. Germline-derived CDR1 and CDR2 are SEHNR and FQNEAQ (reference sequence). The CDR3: CASSLAGGESGYTF. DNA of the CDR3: TGTGCCAGCAGCTTAGCAGGGGGCGAGAGCGGCTACACCTTC.

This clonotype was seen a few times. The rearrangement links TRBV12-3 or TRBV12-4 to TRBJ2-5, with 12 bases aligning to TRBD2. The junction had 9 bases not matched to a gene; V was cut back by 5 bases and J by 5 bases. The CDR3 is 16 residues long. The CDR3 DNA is TGTGCCAGCAGTCCGGGCCGACTAGCGGGGGTGGAGACCCAGTACTTC. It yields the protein CASSPGRLAGVETQYF.

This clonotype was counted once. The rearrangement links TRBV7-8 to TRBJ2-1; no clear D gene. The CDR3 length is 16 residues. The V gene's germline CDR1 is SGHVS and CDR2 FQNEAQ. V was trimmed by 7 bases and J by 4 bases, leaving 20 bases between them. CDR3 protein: CASTPGRFTYYNEQFF. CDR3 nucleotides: TGTGCCAGCACCCCAGGCCGGTTTACTTATTACAATGAGCAGTTCTTC.

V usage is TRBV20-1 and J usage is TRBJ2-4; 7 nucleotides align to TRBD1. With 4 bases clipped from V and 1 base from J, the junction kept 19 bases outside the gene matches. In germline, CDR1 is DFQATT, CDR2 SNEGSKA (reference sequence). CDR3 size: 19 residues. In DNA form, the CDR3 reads TGCAGTGCTACCCGACAGGGACCCGCTCGGACCTTGGCCAAAAACATTCAGTACTTC. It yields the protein CSATRQGPARTLAKNIQYF.

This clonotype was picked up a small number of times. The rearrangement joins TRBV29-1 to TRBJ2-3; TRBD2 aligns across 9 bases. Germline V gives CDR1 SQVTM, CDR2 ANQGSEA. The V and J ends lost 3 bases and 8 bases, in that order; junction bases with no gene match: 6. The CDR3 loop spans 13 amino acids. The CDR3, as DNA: TGCAGCGTTGAGGCCGGGACTAGCTTTACGCAGTATTTT. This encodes CSVEAGTSFTQYF.

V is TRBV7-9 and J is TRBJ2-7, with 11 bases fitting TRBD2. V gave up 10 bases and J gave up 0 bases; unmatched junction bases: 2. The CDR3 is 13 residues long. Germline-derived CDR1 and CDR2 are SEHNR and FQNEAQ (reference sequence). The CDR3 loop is CAKGTSGSYEQYF. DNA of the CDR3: TGTGCCAAAGGGACTAGCGGCTCCTACGAGCAGTACTTC. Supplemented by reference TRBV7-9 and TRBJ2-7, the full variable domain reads DTGVSQNPRHKITKRGQNVTFRCDPISEHNRLYWYRQTLGQGPEFLTYFQNEAQLEKSRLLSDRFSAERPKGSFSTLEIQRTEQGDSAMYLCAKGTSGSYEQYFGPGTRLTVT.

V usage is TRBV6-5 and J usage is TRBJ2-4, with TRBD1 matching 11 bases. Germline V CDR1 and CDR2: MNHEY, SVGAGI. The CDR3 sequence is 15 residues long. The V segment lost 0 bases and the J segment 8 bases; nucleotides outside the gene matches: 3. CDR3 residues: CASSYSGQGAYIQYF. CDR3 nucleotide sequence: TGTGCCAGCAGTTACTCCGGACAGGGGGCGTACATTCAGTACTTC.

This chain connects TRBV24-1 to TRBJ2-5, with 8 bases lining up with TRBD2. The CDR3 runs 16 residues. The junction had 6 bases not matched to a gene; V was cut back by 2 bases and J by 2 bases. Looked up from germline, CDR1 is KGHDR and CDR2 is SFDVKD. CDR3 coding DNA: TGTGCCACCAGTGATTCCTTAGCGGGAAGGCAAGAGACCCAGTACTTC. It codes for CATSDSLAGRQETQYF.

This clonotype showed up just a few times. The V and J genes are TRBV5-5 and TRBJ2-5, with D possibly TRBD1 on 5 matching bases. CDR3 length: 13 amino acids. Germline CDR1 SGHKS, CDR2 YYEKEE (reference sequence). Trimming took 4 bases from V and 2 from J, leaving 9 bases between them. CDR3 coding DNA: TGTGCCAGCAGCCTGTGGACACAAGAGACCCAGTACTTC. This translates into CASSLWTQETQYF.

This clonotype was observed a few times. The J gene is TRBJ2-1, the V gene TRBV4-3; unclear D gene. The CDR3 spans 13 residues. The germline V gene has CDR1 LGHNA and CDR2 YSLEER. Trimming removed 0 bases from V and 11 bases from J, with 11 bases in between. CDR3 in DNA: TGCGCCAGCAGCCAAGAATCGGTTGGTAAGCAGTTCTTC. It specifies CASSQESVGKQFF.